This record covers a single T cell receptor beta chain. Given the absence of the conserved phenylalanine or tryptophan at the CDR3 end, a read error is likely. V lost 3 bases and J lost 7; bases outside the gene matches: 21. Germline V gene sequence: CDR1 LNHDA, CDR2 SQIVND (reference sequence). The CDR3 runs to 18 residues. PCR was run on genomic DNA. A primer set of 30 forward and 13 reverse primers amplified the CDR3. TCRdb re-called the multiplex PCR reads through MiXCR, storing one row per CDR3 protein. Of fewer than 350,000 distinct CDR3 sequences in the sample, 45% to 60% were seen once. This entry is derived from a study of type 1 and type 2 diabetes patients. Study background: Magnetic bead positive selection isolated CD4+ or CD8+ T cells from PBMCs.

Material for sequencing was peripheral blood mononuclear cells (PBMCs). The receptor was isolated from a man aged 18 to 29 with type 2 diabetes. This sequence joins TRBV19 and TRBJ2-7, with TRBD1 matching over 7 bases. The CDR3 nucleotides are TGTGCCAGTAGTATTTTTGCCGTTGATGGACAGGCCCTAAGGGAGCAGTACTCC. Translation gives CASSIFAVDGQALREQYS.